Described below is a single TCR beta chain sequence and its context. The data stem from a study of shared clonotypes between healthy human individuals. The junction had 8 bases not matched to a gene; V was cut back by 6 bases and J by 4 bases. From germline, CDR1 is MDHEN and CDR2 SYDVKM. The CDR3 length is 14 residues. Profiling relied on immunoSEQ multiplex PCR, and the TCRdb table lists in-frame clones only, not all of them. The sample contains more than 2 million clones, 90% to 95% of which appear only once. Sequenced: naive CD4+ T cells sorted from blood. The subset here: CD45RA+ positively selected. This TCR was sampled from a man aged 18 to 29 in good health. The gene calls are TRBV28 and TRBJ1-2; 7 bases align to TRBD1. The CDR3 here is CASSTGQLLYGYTF. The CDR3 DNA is TGTGCCAGCAGCACGGGACAGCTACTCTATGGCTACACCTTC.